A single sample gave rise to the 26 T cell receptor beta chains below, sequenced in a study of blood T cell repertoires in COVID-19. The data were produced by immunoSEQ multiplex PCR, yet TCRdb's version contains in-frame clones alone and is incomplete. The sample has tens of thousands of clones; roughly four fifths are singletons. The specimen was peripheral blood. All receptors come from a man in his forties or fifties with active or convalescent COVID-19.

The chain combines TRBV19 with TRBJ1-6; TRBD1 is a possible D gene (6 bases). The V end was cut by 7 bases, the J end by 11 bases, with 15 bases between. Germline CDR1 reads LNHDA; CDR2 reads SQIVND (reference sequence). The CDR3 loop spans 13 amino acids. CDR3 nucleotides: TGTGCCAGTAAACTTGGGAGGGGGACACCCCTCCACTTT. Amino acids: CASKLGRGTPLHF. Combining the CDR3 with reference TRBV19 and TRBJ1-6 gives the whole variable domain DGGITQSPKYLFRKEGQNVTLSCEQNLNHDAMYWYRQDPGQGLRLIYYSQIVNDFQKGDIAEGYSVSREKKESFPLTVTSAQKNPTAFYLCASKLGRGTPLHFGNGTRLTVT.

This chain joins TRBV5-1 and TRBJ2-7; D perhaps matches TRBD2 (6 bases). Trimming removed 5 bases at V and 0 bases at J, with 12 bases between. Per germline, CDR1 SGHRS and CDR2 YFSETQ. The CDR3 consists of 14 residues. The CDR3 coding sequence is TGCGCCAGCAGTTGGCAGACTAGCTCCTACGAGCAGTACTTC. This translates into CASSWQTSSYEQYF. The whole variable domain, remainder taken from reference TRBV5-1 and TRBJ2-7, is KAGVTQTPRYLIKTRGQQVTLSCSPISGHRSVSWYQQTPGQGLQFLFEYFSETQRNKGNFPGRFSGRQFSNSRSEMNVSTLELGDSALYLCASSWQTSSYEQYFGPGTRLTVT.

This chain joins TRBV10-3 and TRBJ1-5; 7 bases are shared with TRBD1. Germline V lookup: CDR1 ENHRY, CDR2 SYGVKD. The CDR3 length is 14 residues. The V gene end was trimmed by 11 bases and the J gene end by 3 bases; junction bases not matched to a gene: 10. CDR3 region: CASSRTGDNQPQHF. The CDR3, as DNA: TGTGCCTCCTCCAGGACAGGCGACAATCAGCCCCAGCATTTT.

The chain uses TRBV10-1 and TRBJ2-2; TRBD2 matches at 8 bases. Germline values: CDR1 WNHNN, CDR2 SYGVQD (reference sequence). CDR3 length equals 15 residues. The junction had 5 bases not matched to a gene; V was cut back by 5 bases and J by 3 bases. In nucleotides, the CDR3 is TGCGCCAGCAGTTCCGGGGGGGCCGACACCGGGGAGCTGTTTTTT. It encodes CASSSGGADTGELFF.

The chain couples TRBV2 to TRBJ2-7, with TRBD2 matching 7 bases. Germline trimming cut 8 bases from V and 0 bases from J; bases unmatched to any gene: 1. Germline-derived CDR1 and CDR2 are SNHLY and FYNNEI. The CDR3 extends over 12 amino acids. The CDR3 spells CASGGSSYEQYV. The CDR3 DNA follows: TGTGCCAGCGGCGGGAGCTCCTACGAGCAGTACGTC.

This rearrangement joins TRBV6-5 to TRBJ1-5; 7 bases line up with TRBD1. The CDR3 has 14 amino acids. Germline V CDR1 and CDR2: MNHEY, SVGAGI. V trimming: 6 bases; J trimming: 2 bases; junction bases outside the gene matches: 4. This CDR3 is CASSGTARNQPQHF. CDR3 nucleotide sequence: TGTGCCAGCAGCGGGACAGCCCGCAATCAGCCCCAGCATTTT.

The chain joins TRBV10-2 to TRBJ1-3; D gene uncertain. CDR3 length: 14 amino acids. The V and J ends lost 2 bases and 0 bases respectively, with 5 bases between them. Germline loops: CDR1 WSHSY, CDR2 SAAADI. The CDR3 DNA reads as TGCGCCAGCAGTGAGACCGGCTCTGGAAACACCATATATTTT. This translates into CASSETGSGNTIYF.

This chain joins TRBV28 and TRBJ1-2, with D tentatively TRBD1 (5 bases). V dropped 3 bases and J dropped 3 bases, with 14 bases sitting between them. This CDR3 is built from 15 residues. The germline V gene has CDR1 MDHEN and CDR2 SYDVKM. The CDR3 loop reads CASSFEGGTYYGYTF. The CDR3 coding sequence is TGTGCCAGCAGTTTTGAGGGCGGGACTTACTATGGCTACACCTTC.

The V call is TRBV29-1, the J call TRBJ2-1, with TRBD2 matching 12 bases. This CDR3 region has 17 residues. V dropped 1 base and J dropped 2; count of bases not matched to a gene: 6. Germline values: CDR1 SQVTM, CDR2 ANQGSEA. The CDR3: CSVEGLAGVNTYNEQFF. Written as DNA, the CDR3 is TGCAGCGTTGAAGGACTAGCGGGGGTGAACACCTACAATGAGCAGTTCTTC.

This clone was counted only a few times. V gene TRBV6-5 combines with J gene TRBJ1-4, with 8 bases fitting TRBD1. Per the germline V gene, CDR1 is MNHEY and CDR2 is SVGAGI. With V trimmed by 4 bases and J by 7 bases, 11 bases remained unmatched. The CDR3 has 16 residues. The chain's CDR3 is CASSSPGQGASEKLFF. The CDR3 DNA reads as TGTGCCAGCAGTTCCCCCGGGCAGGGGGCAAGTGAAAAACTGTTTTTT.

This sequence joins TRBV10-3 and TRBJ1-2; 10 bases agree with TRBD1. V trimming: 4 bases; J trimming: 4 bases; junction bases outside the gene matches: 0. The CDR3 extends over 13 amino acids. Germline V gene sequence: CDR1 ENHRY, CDR2 SYGVKD. CDR3 nucleotides: TGTGCCATCAGTGGACAGGGGGCCTATGGCTACACCTTC. Encoded protein: CAISGQGAYGYTF.

J is TRBJ2-2 and V is TRBV5-8, with 7 positions matching TRBD2. The CDR3 runs to 17 residues. V gave up 3 bases and J gave up 0 bases; unmatched junction bases: 8. Germline loops: CDR1 SGHTS, CDR2 YDEGEE. CDR3: CASSSPPGGANTGELFF. The CDR3 region has the DNA TGTGCCAGCAGCTCCCCCCCTGGGGGGGCGAACACCGGGGAGCTGTTTTTT.

V usage is TRBV19 and J usage is TRBJ2-3, with 8 bases fitting TRBD1. The CDR3 extends over 16 amino acids. The germline CDR1 and CDR2 sequences are LNHDA and SQIVND (reference sequence). The trim removed 7 bases at V and 3 bases at J, leaving 12 bases unmatched. The CDR3 DNA sequence: TGTGCCAGTACCGATCGACAGGGGATGAGGACAGATACGCAGTATTTT. It codes for CASTDRQGMRTDTQYF.

This chain connects TRBV27 to TRBJ1-1; 11 nucleotides line up with TRBD1. The V gene end was trimmed by 5 bases and the J gene end by 5 bases; junction bases not matched to a gene: 4. The CDR3 spans 14 residues. Germline V lookup: CDR1 MNHEY, CDR2 SMNVEV (reference sequence). CDR3 in DNA: TGTGCCAGCAGTCTCGGGACAGGGGGAACTGAAGCTTTCTTT. Protein sequence: CASSLGTGGTEAFF.

The rearrangement links TRBV30 to TRBJ2-5; TRBD1 might be the D (6 bases). The CDR3 has 16 residues. The germline V gene has CDR1 GTSNPN and CDR2 SVGIG (reference sequence). The V end lost 0 bases, the J end lost 4 bases, and 18 bases lay between the germline ends. DNA for the CDR3: TGTGCCTGGAGTGTACCGGAAAGTCTAGGGGGAGAGACCCAGTACTTC. It specifies CAWSVPESLGGETQYF. Supplemented by reference TRBV30 and TRBJ2-5, the full variable domain reads SQTIHQWPATLVQPVGSPLSLECTVEGTSNPNLYWYRQAAGRGLQLLFYSVGIGQISSEVPQNLSASRPQDRQFILSSKKLLLSDSGFYLCAWSVPESLGGETQYFGPGTRLLVL.

Comment on this clone: This sample includes further DNA sequences coding for the same CDR3. The chain is built from TRBV28 and TRBJ2-2, with D possibly being TRBD1 (5 bases). This CDR3 is built from 15 residues. V lost 3 bases to trimming and J lost 0 bases, with 8 bases between them. The germline gives CDR1 MDHEN, CDR2 SYDVKM. CDR3 amino acids: CASSLPGTNTGELFF. DNA for the CDR3: TGTGCCAGCAGTTTGCCAGGGACGAACACCGGGGAGCTGTTTTTT.

V usage is TRBV5-5 and J usage is TRBJ2-2; D perhaps matches TRBD2 (5 bases). This CDR3 has 16 residues. Deletions cut 4 bases from V and 2 bases from J, with 15 bases between. The germline V gene has CDR1 SGHKS and CDR2 YYEKEE (reference sequence). This chain's CDR3 is CASSLVRGVNTGELFF. The CDR3 DNA is TGTGCCAGCAGCCTCGTTCGGGGAGTCAACACCGGGGAGCTGTTTTTT.

The chain couples TRBV7-2 to TRBJ1-3; D unresolved. The CDR3 is made up of 15 amino acids. V dropped 1 base and J dropped 0 bases, with 7 bases sitting between them. Germline-derived CDR1 and CDR2 are SGHTA and FQGNSA. CDR3 bases: TGTGCCAGCAGCTTAGGGGCCGCCTCTGGAAACACCATATATTTT. It encodes CASSLGAASGNTIYF.

In nucleotides, the CDR3 is TGTGCCAGCAGCCAAGTTCAAACTAGCGGGGGGGCCAACGAGCAGTACGTC. It specifies CASSQVQTSGGANEQYV. This chain connects TRBV4-2 to TRBJ2-7; 13 bases fit TRBD2. This CDR3 region has 17 residues. Germline-derived CDR1 and CDR2 are LGHNA and YNFKEQ. Unmatched junction bases numbered 8, after V lost 1 base and J lost 5 bases.

The chain uses TRBV6-5 and TRBJ2-7; D unresolved. Germline CDR1 is MNHEY and CDR2 is SVGAGI. Trimming stripped 7 bases from V and 1 base from J, with 14 bases between. The CDR3 extends over 14 amino acids. CDR3 sequence (DNA): TGTGCCAGCATCGGAGTCTCCTATTCCTACGAGCAGTACTTC. Translated, it gives CASIGVSYSYEQYF.

The rearrangement uses TRBV5-5 and TRBJ2-3; D remains ambiguous. V was trimmed by 1 base and J by 1 base, leaving 10 bases between them. The germline V gene encodes CDR1 SGHKS and CDR2 YYEKEE (reference sequence). The CDR3 is 15 residues long. Written as DNA, the CDR3 is TGTGCCAGCAGCTTGACGGTGATCGGCACAGATACGCAGTATTTT. As protein: CASSLTVIGTDTQYF.

The rearrangement uses TRBV28 and TRBJ1-5; the match to TRBD1 covers 7 bases. This CDR3 is 14 amino acids long. V was clipped by 1 base and J by 5 bases; unmatched bases: 2. Germline CDR1 reads MDHEN; CDR2 reads SYDVKM. The CDR3 bases are TGTGCCAGCAGTTTATTCGGGACAGATCAGCCCCAGCATTTT. Protein: CASSLFGTDQPQHF.

V and J are TRBV5-1 and TRBJ2-5; D is unresolved. This CDR3 contains 15 residues. Trimming left V 0 bases short and J 1 base short, with 10 bases between. CDR1 is SGHRS and CDR2 is YFSETQ in the germline V gene. CDR3 in DNA: TGCGCCAGCAGCTTGGTGGGCAGAACCCAAGAGACCCAGTACTTC. It is translated as CASSLVGRTQETQYF.

The V gene is TRBV4-1, the J gene TRBJ1-6; TRBD1 is a possible D gene (5 bases). The CDR3 is made up of 17 amino acids. Germline values: CDR1 MGHRA, CDR2 YSYEKL. The germline V and J ends were trimmed by 4 bases and 3 bases, with 16 bases remaining between them. DNA of the CDR3: TGCGCCAGCAGCCCGCGCGGGGACGGGATCTATAATTCACCCCTCCACTTT. This sequence encodes CASSPRGDGIYNSPLHF.

CDR3 sequence: CASSSPGTYEQYF. The DNA for the CDR3 is TGTGCCAGCAGTTCCCCGGGGACCTACGAGCAGTACTTC. The rearrangement joins TRBV28 to TRBJ2-7, with TRBD2 as a possible D gene (5 bases). CDR3 length: 13 residues. Germline lookup yields CDR1 MDHEN and CDR2 SYDVKM. The V end was cut by 4 bases, the J end by 2 bases, with 9 bases between.

V usage is TRBV24-1 and J usage is TRBJ2-1, with TRBD1 matching 9 bases. Germline V gives CDR1 KGHDR, CDR2 SFDVKD. CDR3 length: 15 residues. V trimming: 3 bases; J trimming: 3 bases; junction bases outside the gene matches: 2. The DNA of the CDR3 is TGTGCCACCAGTGATCCGGGACAGGGCTACAATGAGCAGTTCTTC. Its protein is CATSDPGQGYNEQFF.